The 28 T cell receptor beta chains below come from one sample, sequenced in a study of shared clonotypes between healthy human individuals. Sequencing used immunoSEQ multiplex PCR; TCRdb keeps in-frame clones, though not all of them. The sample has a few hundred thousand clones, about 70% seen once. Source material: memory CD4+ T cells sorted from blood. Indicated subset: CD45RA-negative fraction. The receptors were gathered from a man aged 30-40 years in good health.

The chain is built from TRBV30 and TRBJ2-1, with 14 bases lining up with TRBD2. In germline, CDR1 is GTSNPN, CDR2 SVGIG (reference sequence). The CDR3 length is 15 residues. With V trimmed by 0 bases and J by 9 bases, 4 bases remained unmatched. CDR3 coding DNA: TGTGCCTGGAGTGTAGGACTAGCGGGAGGTAGTGAGCAGTTCTTC. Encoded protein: CAWSVGLAGGSEQFF. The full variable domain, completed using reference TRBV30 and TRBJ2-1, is SQTIHQWPATLVQPVGSPLSLECTVEGTSNPNLYWYRQAAGRGLQLLFYSVGIGQISSEVPQNLSASRPQDRQFILSSKKLLLSDSGFYLCAWSVGLAGGSEQFFGPGTRLTVL.

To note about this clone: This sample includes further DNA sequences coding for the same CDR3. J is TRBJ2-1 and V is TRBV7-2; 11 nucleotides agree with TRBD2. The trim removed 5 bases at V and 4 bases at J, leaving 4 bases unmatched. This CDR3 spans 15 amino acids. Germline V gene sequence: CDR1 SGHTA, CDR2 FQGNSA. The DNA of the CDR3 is TGTGCCAGCAGCCTGGGACTAGCGGAATACAATGAGCAGTTCTTC. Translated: CASSLGLAEYNEQFF.

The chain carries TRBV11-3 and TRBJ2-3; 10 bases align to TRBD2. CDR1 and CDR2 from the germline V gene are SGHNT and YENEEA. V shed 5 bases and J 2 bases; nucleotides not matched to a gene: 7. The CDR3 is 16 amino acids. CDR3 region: CASSRGAGGPTDTQYF. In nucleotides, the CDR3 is TGTGCCAGCAGCCGAGGAGCGGGAGGGCCCACAGATACGCAGTATTTT.

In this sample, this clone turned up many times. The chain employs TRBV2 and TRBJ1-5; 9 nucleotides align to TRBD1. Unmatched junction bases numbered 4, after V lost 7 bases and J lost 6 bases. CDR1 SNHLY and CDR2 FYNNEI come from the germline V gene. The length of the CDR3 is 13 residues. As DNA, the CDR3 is TGTGCCAGCACCTCGGGACAGGGTCAGCCCCAGCATTTT. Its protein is CASTSGQGQPQHF.

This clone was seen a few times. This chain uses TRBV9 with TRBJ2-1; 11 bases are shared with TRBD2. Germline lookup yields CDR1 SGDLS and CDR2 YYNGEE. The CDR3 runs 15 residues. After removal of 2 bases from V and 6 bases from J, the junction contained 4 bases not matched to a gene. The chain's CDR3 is CASSVRSGRANEQFF. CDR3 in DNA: TGTGCCAGCAGCGTGCGTAGCGGGAGGGCCAATGAGCAGTTCTTC. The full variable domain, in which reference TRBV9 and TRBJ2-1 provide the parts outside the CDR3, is DSGVTQTPKHLITATGQRVTLRCSPRSGDLSVYWYQQSLDQGLQFLIQYYNGEERAKGNILERFSAQQFPDLHSELNLSSLELGDSALYFCASSVRSGRANEQFFGPGTRLTVL.

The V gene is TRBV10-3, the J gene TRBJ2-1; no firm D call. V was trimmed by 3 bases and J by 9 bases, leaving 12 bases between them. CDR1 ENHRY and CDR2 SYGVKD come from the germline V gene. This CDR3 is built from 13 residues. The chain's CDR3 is CAISDGPRAEQFF. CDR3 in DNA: TGTGCCATCAGTGATGGTCCTCGGGCTGAGCAGTTCTTC.

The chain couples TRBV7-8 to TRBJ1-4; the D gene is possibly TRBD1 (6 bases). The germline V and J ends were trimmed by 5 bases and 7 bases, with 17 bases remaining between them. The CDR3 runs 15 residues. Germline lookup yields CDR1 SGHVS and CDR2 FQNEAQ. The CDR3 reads CASSITGLPGEKLFF. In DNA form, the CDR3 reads TGTGCCAGCAGCATCACAGGGTTGCCTGGTGAAAAACTGTTTTTT.

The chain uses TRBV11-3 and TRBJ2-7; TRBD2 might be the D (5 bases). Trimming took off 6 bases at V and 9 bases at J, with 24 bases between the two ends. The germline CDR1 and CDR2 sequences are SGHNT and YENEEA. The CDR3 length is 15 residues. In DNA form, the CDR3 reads TGTGCCAGCAGTCCCGGGAAGGCGGCTGGCGGTGTGCAGTACTTC. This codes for CASSPGKAAGGVQYF.

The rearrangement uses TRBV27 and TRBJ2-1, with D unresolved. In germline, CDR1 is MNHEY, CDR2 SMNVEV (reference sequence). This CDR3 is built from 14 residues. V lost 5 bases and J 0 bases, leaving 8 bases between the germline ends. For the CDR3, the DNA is TGTGCCAGCAGTAAACCAAACTCCTACAATGAGCAGTTCTTC. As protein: CASSKPNSYNEQFF.

CDR3 in amino acids: CASSHDRVAGANVLTF. In DNA form, the CDR3 reads TGTGCCAGCAGCCACGACAGGGTTGCTGGGGCCAACGTCCTGACTTTC. The rearrangement links TRBV14 to TRBJ2-6; 7 bases are shared with TRBD1. This CDR3 spans 16 amino acids. Germline CDR1 and CDR2: SGHDN and FVKESK. Losses at the gene ends were 3 bases for V and 2 bases for J; bases not matched to a gene: 4.

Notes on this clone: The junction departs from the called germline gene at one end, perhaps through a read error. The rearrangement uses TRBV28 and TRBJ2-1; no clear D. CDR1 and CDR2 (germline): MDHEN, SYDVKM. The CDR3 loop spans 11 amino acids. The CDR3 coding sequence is TGTGCCAGCAGTAGCTGGAATGGGCAGTTCTTC. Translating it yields CASSSWNGQFF.

CDR3 coding DNA: TGTGCCAGTAAGGACAGAACCACAGATACGCAGTATTTT. It is translated as CASKDRTTDTQYF. This chain uses TRBV19 with TRBJ2-3; a weak D match, TRBD1 (6 bases). Trimming stripped 7 bases from V and 2 bases from J, with 10 bases between. CDR1 and CDR2 from the germline V gene are LNHDA and SQIVND (reference sequence). This CDR3 contains 13 residues.

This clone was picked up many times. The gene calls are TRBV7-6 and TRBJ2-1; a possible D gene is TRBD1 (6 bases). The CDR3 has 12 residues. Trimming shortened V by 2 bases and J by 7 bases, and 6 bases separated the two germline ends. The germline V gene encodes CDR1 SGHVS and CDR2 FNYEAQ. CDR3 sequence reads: CASSLQGNEQFF. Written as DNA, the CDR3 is TGTGCCAGCAGCTTACAGGGGAATGAGCAGTTCTTC.

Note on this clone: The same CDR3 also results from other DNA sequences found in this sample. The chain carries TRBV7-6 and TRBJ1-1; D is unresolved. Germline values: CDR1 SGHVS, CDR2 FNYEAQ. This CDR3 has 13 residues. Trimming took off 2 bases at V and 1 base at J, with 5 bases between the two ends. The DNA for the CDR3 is TGTGCCAGCAGCTTATCTGGGAACACTGAAGCTTTCTTT. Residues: CASSLSGNTEAFF.

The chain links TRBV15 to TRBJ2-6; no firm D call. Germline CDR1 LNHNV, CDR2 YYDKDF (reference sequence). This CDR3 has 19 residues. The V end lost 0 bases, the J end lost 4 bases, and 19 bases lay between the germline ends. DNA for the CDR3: TGTGCCACCAGCAGAGATCAGGTCGGGTCGAGTGCCGGGGCCAACGTCCTGACTTTC. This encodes CATSRDQVGSSAGANVLTF.

The CDR3 bases are TGTGCCAGCAGCCTCGGACTAGCGGGAGTAGAGCAGTACTTC. Translation: CASSLGLAGVEQYF. The genes are TRBV14 and TRBJ2-7, with 13 bases aligning to TRBD2. Per the germline V gene, CDR1 is SGHDN and CDR2 is FVKESK. V shed 4 bases and J 7 bases; nucleotides not matched to a gene: 4. The CDR3 covers 14 residues.

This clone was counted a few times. Here the CDR3 reads CAISSTDYEQYF. Here the CDR3 DNA reads TGTGCCATCAGTTCAACCGACTACGAGCAGTACTTC. The V and J genes are TRBV10-3 and TRBJ2-7; no reliable D call. CDR3 size: 12 residues. V lost 5 bases and J lost 3, with 8 bases in between. Germline values: CDR1 ENHRY, CDR2 SYGVKD.

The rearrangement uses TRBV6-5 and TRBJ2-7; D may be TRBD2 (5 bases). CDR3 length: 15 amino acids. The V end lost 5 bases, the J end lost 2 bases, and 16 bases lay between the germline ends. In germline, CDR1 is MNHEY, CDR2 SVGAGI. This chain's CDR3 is CASSTSPHTPYEQYF. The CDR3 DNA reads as TGTGCCAGCAGTACTAGTCCACATACCCCCTACGAGCAGTACTTC.

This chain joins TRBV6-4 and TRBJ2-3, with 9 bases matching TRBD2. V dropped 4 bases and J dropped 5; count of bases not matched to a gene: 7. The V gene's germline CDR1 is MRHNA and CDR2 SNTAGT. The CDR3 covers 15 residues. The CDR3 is CASSVGVAGEDTQYF. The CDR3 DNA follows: TGTGCCAGCAGTGTGGGGGTAGCGGGAGAAGATACGCAGTATTTT.

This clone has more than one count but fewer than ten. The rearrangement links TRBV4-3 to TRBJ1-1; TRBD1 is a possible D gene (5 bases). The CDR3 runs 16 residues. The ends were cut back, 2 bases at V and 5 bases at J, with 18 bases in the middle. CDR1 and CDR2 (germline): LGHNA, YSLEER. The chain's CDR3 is CASSQNGGGPLTEAFF. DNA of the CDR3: TGCGCCAGCAGCCAAAACGGTGGGGGTCCACTAACTGAAGCTTTCTTT.

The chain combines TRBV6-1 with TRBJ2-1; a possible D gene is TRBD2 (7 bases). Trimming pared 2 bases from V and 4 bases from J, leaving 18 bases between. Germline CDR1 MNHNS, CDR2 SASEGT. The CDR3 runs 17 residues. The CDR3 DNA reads TGTGCCAGCAGTGAACAAGTCGGGGGGCCACTATACAATGAGCAGTTCTTC. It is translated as CASSEQVGGPLYNEQFF.

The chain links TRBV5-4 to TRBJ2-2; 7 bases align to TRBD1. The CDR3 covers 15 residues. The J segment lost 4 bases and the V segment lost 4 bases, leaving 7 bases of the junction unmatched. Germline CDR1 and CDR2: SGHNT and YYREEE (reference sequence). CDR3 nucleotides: TGTGCCAGCAGCAGCCTACAGGGGAGCACCGGGGAGCTGTTTTTT. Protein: CASSSLQGSTGELFF.

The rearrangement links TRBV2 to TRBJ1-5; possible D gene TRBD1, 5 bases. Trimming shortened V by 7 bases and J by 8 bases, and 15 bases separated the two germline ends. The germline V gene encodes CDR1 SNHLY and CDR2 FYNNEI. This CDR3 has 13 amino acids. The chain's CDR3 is CASTVGAPEPQHF. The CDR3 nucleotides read TGTGCCAGCACCGTAGGGGCTCCGGAGCCCCAGCATTTT.

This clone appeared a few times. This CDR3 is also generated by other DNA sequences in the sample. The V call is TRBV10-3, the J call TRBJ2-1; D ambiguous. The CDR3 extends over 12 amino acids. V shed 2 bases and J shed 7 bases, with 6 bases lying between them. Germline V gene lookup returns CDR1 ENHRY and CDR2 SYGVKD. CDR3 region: CAISERENEQFF. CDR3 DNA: TGTGCCATCAGTGAGCGAGAGAATGAGCAGTTCTTC.

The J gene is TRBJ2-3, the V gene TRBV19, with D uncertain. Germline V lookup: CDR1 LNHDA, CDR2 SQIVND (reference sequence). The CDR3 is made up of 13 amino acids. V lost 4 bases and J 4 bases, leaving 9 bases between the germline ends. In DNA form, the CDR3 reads TGTGCCAGTAGTAATGTGGGTTCAGATACGCAGTATTTT. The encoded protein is CASSNVGSDTQYF.

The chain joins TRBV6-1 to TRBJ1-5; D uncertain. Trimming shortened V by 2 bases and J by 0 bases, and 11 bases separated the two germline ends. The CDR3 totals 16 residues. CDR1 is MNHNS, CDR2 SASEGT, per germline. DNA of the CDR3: TGTGCCAGCAGTGAATTGGCAGTTAATAGCAATCAGCCCCAGCATTTT. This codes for CASSELAVNSNQPQHF.

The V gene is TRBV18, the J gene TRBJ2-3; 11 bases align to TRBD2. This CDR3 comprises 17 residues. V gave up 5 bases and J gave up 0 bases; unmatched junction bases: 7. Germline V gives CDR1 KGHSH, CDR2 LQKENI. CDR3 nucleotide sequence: TGTGCCAGCTCATCCGCCGGGACTAGCGGAAGCACAGATACGCAGTATTTT. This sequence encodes CASSSAGTSGSTDTQYF.

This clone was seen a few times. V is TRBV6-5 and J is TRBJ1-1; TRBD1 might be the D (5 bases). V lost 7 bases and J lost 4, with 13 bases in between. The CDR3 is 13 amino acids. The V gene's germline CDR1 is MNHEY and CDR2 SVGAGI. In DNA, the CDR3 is TGTGCCAGCAAAAGGGGCGCGGGCACTGAAGCTTTCTTT. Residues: CASKRGAGTEAFF.